Included here is one TCR beta chain sequence, with context. This specimen includes other DNA sequences encoding the same CDR3. This record comes from a study of shared clonotypes between healthy human individuals. Positively selected for CCR7, the CD45RO-negative cells used as naive CD8 cells excluded terminally differentiated effector memory CD45RA+ cells. The CDR3 runs 14 residues. V was pared by 0 bases and J by 4 bases, with 11 bases between. In germline, CDR1 is SGHRS, CDR2 YFSETQ. Measured with immunoSEQ multiplex PCR; TCRdb has only the in-frame clones, and not every one. The top ten hold about 1.1% of the sample, which has about 2 million clones, approximately 94% seen once.

The source is a young man in good health. The sequencing sample was made of naive CD8+ T cells sorted from blood. The V gene is TRBV5-1, the J gene TRBJ2-7; D is unclear. CDR3 sequence (DNA): TGCGCCAGCAGCTTGGGGCCGGGTTCATACGAGCAGTACTTC. This translates into CASSLGPGSYEQYF.